Presented here are 4 T cell receptor beta chains from one specimen sequenced in a study of CD8 T cells in Susac syndrome. Reverse transcription of 0.5 to 1 ug RNA was performed with random hexamers. TCRdb reprocessed the immunoSEQ multiplex PCR reads with MiXCR, giving one entry per CDR3 protein. The table shows about 180,000 distinct CDR3 sequences, with roughly 94% occurring only once. Specimen: CD4+ T cells from PBMCs. The receptor set was obtained from a human donor with Susac syndrome.

The chain joins TRBV15 to TRBJ2-7; TRBD1 matches 8 bases. CDR3 length: 14 residues. The trim removed 8 bases at V and 2 bases at J, leaving 8 bases unmatched. Germline CDR1 and CDR2: LNHNV and YYDKDF (reference sequence). The chain's CDR3 is CATGRGQDPYEQYF. For the CDR3, the DNA is TGTGCCACCGGCCGGGGACAGGATCCCTACGAGCAGTACTTC. The full variable domain, in which reference TRBV15 and TRBJ2-7 provide the parts outside the CDR3, is DAMVIQNPRYQVTQFGKPVTLSCSQTLNHNVMYWYQQKSSQAPKLLFHYYDKDFNNEADTPDNFQSRRPNTSFCFLDIRSPGLGDTAMYLCATGRGQDPYEQYFGPGTRLTVT.

The V and J genes are TRBV7-2 and TRBJ2-3, with D maybe TRBD2 (6 bases). V was clipped by 5 bases and J by 11 bases, with 14 bases between them. The CDR3 spans 12 residues. Germline V gene data show CDR1 as SGHTA and CDR2 as FQGNSA. In DNA, the CDR3 is TGTGCCAGCAGCCTCTTCCGGGGGTGGCAGTATTTT. Amino acids: CASSLFRGWQYF.

CDR3 region: CSASAPGQGSYEQYF. CDR3 bases: TGCAGTGCTAGTGCCCCGGGACAGGGGTCCTACGAGCAGTACTTC. This chain joins TRBV20-1 and TRBJ2-7; TRBD1 agrees at 10 bases. The CDR3 extends over 15 amino acids. CDR1 and CDR2 (germline): DFQATT, SNEGSKA (reference sequence). Trimming cost V 3 bases and J 1 base; bases outside gene matches: 6.

The chain couples TRBV20-1 to TRBJ2-7, with D perhaps matching TRBD1 (5 bases). The CDR3 sequence is 15 residues long. CDR1 is DFQATT, CDR2 SNEGSKA, per germline (reference sequence). Trimming removed 4 bases from V and 3 bases from J, with 19 bases in between. Here the CDR3 DNA reads TGCAGTGCTACTGATGACAGTCTCCCTTTCTACGAGCAGTACTTC. It specifies CSATDDSLPFYEQYF.